This TCR beta chain was observed in a study of T cell responses to AZD1222 COVID-19 vaccine. Whole-study results and caveats: Possibly, clonal diversity was underestimated; donors were largely white British and included more females. At study baseline, merely about 6 AZD1222 recipients were seropositive. The study reported that nearly half of spike-specific TCRs target unmutated variant regions. Across the whole spike, CD4 TCRs peaked at regions 160-218 and 743-854.

Some clones are missing from TCRdb's copy, which holds only in-frame ones; the method was immunoSEQ multiplex PCR. Among 90,000 to 120,000 clones listed, nearly 90% were seen once. With regard to this clone: Antigen: not known.

The CDR3 runs 15 residues. Germline V CDR1 and CDR2: ENHRY, SYGVKD. J was trimmed by 4 bases and V by 3 bases; bases with no gene match: 5. The rearrangement links TRBV10-3 to TRBJ1-2; 10 bases align to TRBD1. The sample in question was peripheral blood, obtained 28 days after the second AZD1222 dose. This TCR came from an adult who received the AZD1222 COVID-19 vaccine. CDR3 region: CAISDGQGVSYGYTF. In DNA form, the CDR3 reads TGTGCCATCAGTGACGGACAGGGGGTTTCCTATGGCTACACCTTC.